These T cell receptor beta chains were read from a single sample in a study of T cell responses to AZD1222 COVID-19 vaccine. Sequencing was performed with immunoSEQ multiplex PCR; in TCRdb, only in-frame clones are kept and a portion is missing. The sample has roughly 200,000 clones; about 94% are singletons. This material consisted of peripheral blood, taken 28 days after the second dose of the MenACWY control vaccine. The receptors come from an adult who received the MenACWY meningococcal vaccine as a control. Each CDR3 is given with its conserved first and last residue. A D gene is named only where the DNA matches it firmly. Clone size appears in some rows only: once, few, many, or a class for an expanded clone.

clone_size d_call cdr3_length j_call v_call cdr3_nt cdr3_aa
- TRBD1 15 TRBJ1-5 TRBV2 TGTGCCAGCACGATCCTGGACAGGGGTGATCAGCCCCAGCATTTT CASTILDRGDQPQHF
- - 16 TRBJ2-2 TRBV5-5 TGTGCCAGCAGCCCTATTTGGGTTAGGGACACCGGGGAGCTGTTTTTT CASSPIWVRDTGELFF
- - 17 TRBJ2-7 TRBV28 TGTGCCAGCACCCCAGGGGGGGGACTCAGGGAGGTCTACGAGCAGTACTTC CASTPGGGLREVYEQYF
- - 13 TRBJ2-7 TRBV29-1 TGCAGCGTAGGGGCAGGAGATTACGCCGAGCAGTACTTC CSVGAGDYAEQYF
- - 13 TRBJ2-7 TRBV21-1 TGTGCCAGCAGCCTTCGGGACAGTTACGAGCAGTACTTC CASSLRDSYEQYF
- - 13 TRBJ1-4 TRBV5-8 TGTGCCAGCAGGTTAAGGTCCGGGGAAAAACTGTTTTTT CASRLRSGEKLFF
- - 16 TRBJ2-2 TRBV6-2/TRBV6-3 TGTGCCAGCAGTTACCAAGGGACCTCCCCAGGGGGGGAGCTGTTTTTT CASSYQGTSPGGELFF
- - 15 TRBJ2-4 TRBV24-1 TGTGCCACCTCAACAGGACTTATAGCCAAAAACATTCAGTACTTC CATSTGLIAKNIQYF
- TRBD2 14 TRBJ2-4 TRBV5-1 TGCGCCAGCAGCTTACCTAGCGGGTTAAACATTCAGTACTTC CASSLPSGLNIQYF
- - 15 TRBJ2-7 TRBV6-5 TGTGCCAGCAGAATCAGGACAGACCCTTCCTACGAGCAGTACTTC CASRIRTDPSYEQYF
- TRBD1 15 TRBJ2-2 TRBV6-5 TGTGCCAGCAGTTACCAGGGACAGGGGACCGGGGAGCTGTTTTTT CASSYQGQGTGELFF
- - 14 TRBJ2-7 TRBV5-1 TGCGCCAGCAGCTTGGATGCGCATTCCTACGAGCAGTACTTC CASSLDAHSYEQYF
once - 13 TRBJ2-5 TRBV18 TGTGCCAGCTCAGTTCGTGAACAAGAGACCCAGTACTTC CASSVREQETQYF
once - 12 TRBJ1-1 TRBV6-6 TGTGCCAGCAGTTGGGTTGGGCCTGAAGCTTTCTTT CASSWVGPEAFF
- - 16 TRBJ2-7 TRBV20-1 TGCAGTGCTGGTGACTTAGAGGTGAAGCCGTCCTACGAGCAGTACTTC CSAGDLEVKPSYEQYF
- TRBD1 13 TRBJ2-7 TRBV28 TGTGCCAGCACCCCGACAGGGGCCAATAGGCAGTACTTC CASTPTGANRQYF
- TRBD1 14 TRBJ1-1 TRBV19 TGTGTTACGACAGGGGGCCCGGTGAGGACTGAAGCTTTCTTT CVTTGGPVRTEAFF
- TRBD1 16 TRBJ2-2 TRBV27 TGTGCCAGCAATAAAATCGGGGACAGGAACACCGGGGAGCTGTTTTTT CASNKIGDRNTGELFF
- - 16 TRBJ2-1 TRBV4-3 TGCGCCAGCAGAAAGGGGCGGGGGCCCGCAGACAATGAGCAGTTCTTC CASRKGRGPADNEQFF
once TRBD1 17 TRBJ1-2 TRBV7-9 TGTGCCAGCAGCCCCACCGGGACAGGCCGATTACTATGGCTCTACACCTTC CASSPTGTGRLLWLYTF
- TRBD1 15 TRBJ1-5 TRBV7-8 TGTGCCAGCAGCATATGGGGACAGGTACAACAGCCCCAGCATTTT CASSIWGQVQQPQHF
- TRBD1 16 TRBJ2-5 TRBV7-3 TGTGCCAGCAGCTTGTCCGGGACAGGGGGCGTAGAGACCCAGTACTTC CASSLSGTGGVETQYF
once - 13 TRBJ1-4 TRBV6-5 TGTGCCAGCAGTTCCCCAGGGATGGAAAAACTGTTTTTT CASSSPGMEKLFF
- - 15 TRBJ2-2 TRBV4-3 TGCGCCAGCAGCGAAGCCTACAGGGTACCCGGGGAGCTGTTTTTT CASSEAYRVPGELFF
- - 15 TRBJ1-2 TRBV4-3 TGCGCCAGCAGCCAAGAGTGGGGGCTTAACTATGGCTACACCTTC CASSQEWGLNYGYTF
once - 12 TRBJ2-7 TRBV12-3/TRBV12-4 TGTGCCAGCAGTTTATTTTCCTACGAGCAGTACTTC CASSLFSYEQYF
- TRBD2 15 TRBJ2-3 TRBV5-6 TGTGCCAGCAGCTTGGTTGCGGGGGGCACAGATACGCAGTATTTT CASSLVAGGTDTQYF
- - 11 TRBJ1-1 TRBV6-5 TGTGCCAGTAGGTCCTACACTGAAGCTTTCTTT CASRSYTEAFF
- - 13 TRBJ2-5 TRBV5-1 TGCGCCAGCAGCTTGGGGCAGGGGGAGACCCAGTACTTC CASSLGQGETQYF
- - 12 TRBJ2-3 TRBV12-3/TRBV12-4 TGTGCCAGCACCCGTATAAGAGATACGCAGTATTTT CASTRIRDTQYF
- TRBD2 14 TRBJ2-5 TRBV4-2 TGTGCCAGCAGCCAAGATTCGGGGGGTGAGACCCAGTACTTC CASSQDSGGETQYF
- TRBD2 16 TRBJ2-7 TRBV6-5 TGTGCCAGCAGTTACACCAGACTAGCGGGAGTCAACGAGCAGTACTTC CASSYTRLAGVNEQYF
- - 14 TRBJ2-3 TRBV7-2 TGTGCCAGCAGCCAGGGACCCCGCACAGATACGCAGTATTTT CASSQGPRTDTQYF
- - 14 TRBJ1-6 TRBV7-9 TGTGCCAGCAGCTTAGGGCCGACGAATTCACCCCTCCACTTT CASSLGPTNSPLHF
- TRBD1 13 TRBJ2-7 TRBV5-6 TGTGCCAGCAGCGGACAGGTCTCCTACGAGCAGTACTTC CASSGQVSYEQYF
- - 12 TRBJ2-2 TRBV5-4 TGTGCCAGCAGTGGGGCCACCGGGGAGCTGTTTTTT CASSGATGELFF